This T cell receptor beta chain was captured by sequencing in a study of blood T cell repertoires in COVID-19. On the study more broadly: Both acute and convalescent COVID-19 samples were obtained from the United States, Italy and Spain.

Profiled with immunoSEQ multiplex PCR; TCRdb holds only in-frame clones, not every one. The sample yields approximately 230,000 clones, approximately 80% seen once. Germline loops: CDR1 MNHEY, CDR2 SVGAGI. The CDR3 is 15 residues long. V shed 7 bases, J shed 0 bases, and the junction held 5 bases outside the gene matches. The sample consisted of peripheral blood. This sequence originates from an elderly woman with active or convalescent COVID-19. V usage is TRBV6-5 and J usage is TRBJ1-4; the match to TRBD1 covers 7 bases. CDR3 protein: CASTRQGSTNEKLFF. In nucleotides, the CDR3 is TGTGCCAGCACCCGACAGGGTTCAACTAATGAAAAACTGTTTTTT.